The 12 T cell receptor beta chains presented below share a single source sample, sequenced in a study of cytomegalovirus exposure and HLA in healthy donors. The study ran its PCR with 60 Vbeta and 13 Jbeta primers. Profiled with immunoSEQ multiplex PCR; TCRdb holds only in-frame clones, not every one. The table has approximately 220,000 clones, over 80% seen once. Sequencing used PBMCs. The receptor set was obtained from a boy younger than 10 in good health and CMV-seronegative.

For the CDR3, the DNA is TGTGCCATCAGTGACCCACTGCAACCTACCTACGAGCAGTACTTC. Protein sequence: CAISDPLQPTYEQYF. The chain carries TRBV10-3 and TRBJ2-7; D gene unclear. Germline values: CDR1 ENHRY, CDR2 SYGVKD. Trimming cost V 3 bases and J 2 bases, with 14 bases left between them. The CDR3 runs 15 residues.

The chain uses TRBV10-1 and TRBJ2-5, with D perhaps matching TRBD1 (5 bases). This CDR3 has 12 residues. CDR1 is WNHNN and CDR2 is SYGVQD in the germline V gene (reference sequence). The V end was cut by 6 bases, the J end by 5 bases, with 10 bases between. For the CDR3, the DNA is TGCGCCAGCAGCCCAGGGTGGGAGACCCAGTACTTC. This sequence encodes CASSPGWETQYF.

This chain links TRBV5-4 with TRBJ1-2; 12 bases agree with TRBD1. Germline-derived CDR1 and CDR2 are SGHNT and YYREEE (reference sequence). Losses at the gene ends were 4 bases for V and 2 bases for J; bases not matched to a gene: 9. This CDR3 spans 17 amino acids. CDR3 DNA: TGTGCCAGCAGCATCGGGACAGGGGGCGGGCCGAACTATGGCTACACCTTC. Its protein product is CASSIGTGGGPNYGYTF.

This clone appeared a few times. This rearrangement joins TRBV30 to TRBJ1-5, with D unclear. Germline CDR1 GTSNPN, CDR2 SVGIG (reference sequence). Trimming removed 0 bases from V and 5 bases from J, with 8 bases in between. This CDR3 region has 13 residues. The CDR3 region has the DNA TGTGCCTGGAGTGTACAAGACTATCAGCCCCAGCATTTT. Its translation: CAWSVQDYQPQHF.

This sequence joins TRBV29-1 and TRBJ1-1, with 7 bases matching TRBD1. The ends lost 4 bases at V and 8 bases at J; junction bases unmatched: 13. This CDR3 is 14 amino acids long. Per germline, CDR1 SQVTM and CDR2 ANQGSEA. The CDR3 DNA is TGCAGCGTTGGTATACAGGGGTCGAGGGTGGAAGCTTTCTTT. This translates into CSVGIQGSRVEAFF.

The V gene is TRBV9, the J gene TRBJ1-3; tentatively, D is TRBD1 (5 bases). The CDR3 is 13 amino acids. Between the trimmed V and J ends, which lost 3 bases and 7 bases, there was a span of 11 bases. The germline CDR1 and CDR2 sequences are SGDLS and YYNGEE. For the CDR3, the DNA is TGTGCCAGCAGCGCCGAAAGGGGCAACACCATATATTTT. Protein: CASSAERGNTIYF.

The chain links TRBV2 to TRBJ1-1; D gene unclear. V lost 9 bases to trimming and J lost 2 bases, with 13 bases between them. Per germline, CDR1 SNHLY and CDR2 FYNNEI. There are 13 residues in the CDR3. The CDR3 sequence: CASTRGFNTEAFF. The DNA of the CDR3 is TGTGCCAGTACTCGCGGTTTCAACACTGAAGCTTTCTTT.

J is TRBJ2-1 and V is TRBV13; the match to TRBD2 covers 11 bases. J gave up 0 bases and V 5 bases, and 12 bases lay outside the gene matches. The CDR3 has 19 residues. The V gene's germline CDR1 is PRHDT and CDR2 FYEKMQ (reference sequence). In nucleotides, the CDR3 is TGTGCCAGCAGCCCCACCTGGACTAGCGGGTCCCCCTCCTACAATGAGCAGTTCTTC. As protein: CASSPTWTSGSPSYNEQFF. Together with reference TRBV13 and TRBJ2-1, the CDR3 gives the full variable domain: AAGVIQSPRHLIKEKRETATLKCYPIPRHDTVYWYQQGPGQDPQFLISFYEKMQSDKGSIPDRFSAQQFSDYHSELNMSSLELGDSALYFCASSPTWTSGSPSYNEQFFGPGTRLTVL.

The J gene is TRBJ1-2, the V gene TRBV6-4; no clear D. Germline V gives CDR1 MRHNA, CDR2 SNTAGT. Trimming left V 0 bases short and J 7 bases short, with 12 bases between. The length of the CDR3 is 14 residues. The CDR3 DNA reads TGTGCCAGCAGTGACTCGAAACTCCATCGTGGCTACACCTTC. Encoded protein: CASSDSKLHRGYTF.

On this clone: Relative to the germline gene, one junction end is altered; a read error may explain this. The V gene is TRBV7-7, the J gene TRBJ2-5, with TRBD2 as a possible D gene (5 bases). The CDR3 is made up of 14 amino acids. Germline values: CDR1 SSHAT, CDR2 FNYEAQ (reference sequence). Here the CDR3 reads CASSPRPGQETQYF. The CDR3 DNA is TGTGCTAGCAGCCCCCGCCCGGGACAAGAGACCCAGTACTTC.

The chain combines TRBV6-5 with TRBJ2-1, with a weak D call TRBD2 (5 bases). The CDR3 spans 15 residues. The V end lost 0 bases, the J end lost 8 bases, and 14 bases lay between the germline ends. Germline lookup yields CDR1 MNHEY and CDR2 SVGAGI. In DNA form, the CDR3 reads TGTGCCAGCAGTTACTCTCCGGGGAGTCGGGATGAGCAGTTCTTC. Protein sequence: CASSYSPGSRDEQFF.

V is TRBV5-6 and J is TRBJ1-2; 7 nucleotides line up with TRBD1. The V gene end was trimmed by 5 bases and the J gene end by 2 bases; junction bases not matched to a gene: 6. There are 14 residues in the CDR3. Germline V lookup: CDR1 SGHDT, CDR2 YYEEEE. The CDR3 DNA reads TGTGCCAGCAGGTTGAAGACAGGGAACTATGGCTACACCTTC. This encodes CASRLKTGNYGYTF. Drawing the rest from reference TRBV5-6 and TRBJ1-2, the complete variable domain is DAGVTQSPTHLIKTRGQQVTLRCSPKSGHDTVSWYQQALGQGPQFIFQYYEEEERQRGNFPDRFSGHQFPNYSSELNVNALLLGDSALYLCASRLKTGNYGYTFGSGTRLTVV.